This T cell receptor beta chain emerged from a study of CD8 T cells in Susac syndrome. Random-hexamer reverse transcription was applied to roughly 0.5 to 1 ug RNA. TCRdb redid the calling of the immunoSEQ multiplex PCR reads with MiXCR, one entry per CDR3 protein. The sample lists approximately 140,000 distinct CDR3 sequences, roughly 95% occurring once. To note about this clonotype: Here the CDR3 omits its conserved ending phenylalanine or tryptophan, so a read error is the likely source. No DNA is shown, since the ends of the CDR3 on it are uncertain; the CDR3 is the one TCRdb lists.

Germline V CDR1 and CDR2: SNHLY, FYNNEI. From its first to its last residue, the CDR3 has 12 amino acids. What was sequenced was CD4+ T cells from PBMCs. The chain carries TRBV2 and TRBJ1-2; TRBD1 is the table's D call, not checked against the DNA. This receptor was identified in a human donor with multiple sclerosis. CDR3 in amino acids: CASSDRQGAPIL.